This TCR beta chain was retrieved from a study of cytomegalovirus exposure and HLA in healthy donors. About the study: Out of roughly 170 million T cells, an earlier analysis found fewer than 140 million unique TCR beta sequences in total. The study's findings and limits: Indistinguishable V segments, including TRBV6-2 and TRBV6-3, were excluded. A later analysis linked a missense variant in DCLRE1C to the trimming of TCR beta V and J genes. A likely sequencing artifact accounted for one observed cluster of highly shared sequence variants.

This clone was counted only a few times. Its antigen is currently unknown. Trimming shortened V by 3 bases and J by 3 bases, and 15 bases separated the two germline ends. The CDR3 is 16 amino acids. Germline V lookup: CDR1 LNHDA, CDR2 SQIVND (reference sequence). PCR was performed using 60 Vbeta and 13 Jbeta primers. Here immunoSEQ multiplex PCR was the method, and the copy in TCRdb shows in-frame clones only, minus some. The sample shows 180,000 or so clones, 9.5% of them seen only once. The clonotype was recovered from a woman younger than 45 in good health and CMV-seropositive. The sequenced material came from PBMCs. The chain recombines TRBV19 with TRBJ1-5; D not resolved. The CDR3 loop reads CASSIFGGTYNQPQHF. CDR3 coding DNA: TGTGCCAGTAGTATCTTTGGCGGTACCTACAATCAGCCCCAGCATTTT.